This T cell receptor (beta chain) was sequenced for a study of blood T cells in healthy people across ages. Study-wide findings and caveats: Donor CMV status, an unknown factor, possibly confounded changes in expanded clonotypes.

Combining a sample-barcoded 5' primer with a J-beta primer mix, a second PCR ran for roughly 7 to 11 cycles. From the 5' RACE reads, TCRdb called clonotypes with MiXCR, one entry per CDR3 protein. This table holds about 1,400,000 distinct CDR3 sequences, around 55% found once. A remark on this clonotype: Its target is unknown.

For every donor, a draw yielded 9.5 to 10 milliliters of peripheral blood. J was trimmed by 9 bases and V by 7 bases; bases with no gene match: 6. CDR3 length equals 13 residues. Germline V gene data show CDR1 as ENHRY and CDR2 as SYGVKD. The chain couples TRBV10-3 to TRBJ2-1; 10 nucleotides agree with TRBD2. The receptor was derived from a man younger than 35 in good health. Material for sequencing was blood. The CDR3 DNA reads as TGTGCCATCAACAGCGGGGGGGAAGGTGAGCAGTTCTTC. It codes for CAINSGGEGEQFF.